These 21 T cell receptor beta chains share one sample of origin, sequenced in a study of T cell responses to AZD1222 COVID-19 vaccine. Only in-frame clones appear in the TCRdb table, and some are missing; sequencing was by immunoSEQ multiplex PCR. This sample has around 170,000 clones, with roughly 88% found just once. The sequencing here drew on peripheral blood, taken 28 days after the second AZD1222 dose. All receptors derive from an adult who received the AZD1222 COVID-19 vaccine.

This chain joins TRBV19 and TRBJ2-5, with D uncertain. Trimming removed 4 bases at V and 5 bases at J, with 8 bases between. CDR1 is LNHDA, CDR2 SQIVND, per germline (reference sequence). The CDR3 consists of 12 residues. The CDR3 DNA is TGTGCCAGTAGTACGTTGTCGGAGACCCAGTACTTC. Translated: CASSTLSETQYF.

This clone was recorded only once. This chain joins TRBV5-4 and TRBJ1-6; TRBD1 matches at 7 bases. The CDR3 consists of 16 residues. Germline V gives CDR1 SGHNT, CDR2 YYREEE (reference sequence). J was trimmed by 1 base and V by 0 bases; bases with no gene match: 1. In nucleotides, the CDR3 is TGTGCCAGCAGCTTGGAGGGGGCATCCTATAATTCACCCCTCCACTTT. Protein product: CASSLEGASYNSPLHF.

The rearrangement uses TRBV5-1 and TRBJ2-5; 8 bases agree with TRBD2. Losses at the gene ends were 1 base for V and 5 bases for J; bases not matched to a gene: 4. This CDR3 spans 14 amino acids. Germline-derived CDR1 and CDR2 are SGHRS and YFSETQ. Here the CDR3 reads CASSLSPGGETQYF. The CDR3 DNA reads TGCGCCAGCAGCTTGAGCCCGGGAGGGGAGACCCAGTACTTC.

The chain is built from TRBV10-3 and TRBJ1-4, with a tentative D call TRBD1 (5 bases). Germline loops: CDR1 ENHRY, CDR2 SYGVKD. There are 14 residues in the CDR3. V lost 2 bases and J 3 bases, leaving 7 bases between the germline ends. The CDR3 nucleotides read TGTGCCATCAGTGAGAGGGGACCTAATGAAAAACTGTTTTTT. Amino acid sequence: CAISERGPNEKLFF.

This sequence joins TRBV19 and TRBJ2-3, with TRBD2 matching over 11 bases. The CDR3 sequence is 15 residues long. Germline CDR1 and CDR2: LNHDA and SQIVND (reference sequence). Unmatched junction bases numbered 5, after V lost 7 bases and J lost 2 bases. In DNA, the CDR3 is TGTGCCAGTACCGTTAGCGGGGGGGTCACAGATACGCAGTATTTT. Protein: CASTVSGGVTDTQYF. Looking up the rest from reference TRBV19 and TRBJ2-3 gives the full variable domain: DGGITQSPKYLFRKEGQNVTLSCEQNLNHDAMYWYRQDPGQGLRLIYYSQIVNDFQKGDIAEGYSVSREKKESFPLTVTSAQKNPTAFYLCASTVSGGVTDTQYFGPGTRLTVL.

V usage is TRBV7-9 and J usage is TRBJ2-2; the match to TRBD2 covers 15 bases. This CDR3 has 17 residues. V shed 8 bases and J 0 bases; nucleotides not matched to a gene: 4. The V gene's germline CDR1 is SEHNR and CDR2 FQNEAQ (reference sequence). The CDR3 sequence: CASSGTSGGSNTGELFF. The CDR3 nucleotides are TGTGCCAGCTCAGGGACTAGCGGGGGGTCGAACACCGGGGAGCTGTTTTTT.

V is TRBV28 and J is TRBJ1-2; the D gene is possibly TRBD1 (6 bases). V dropped 6 bases and J dropped 1 base, with 18 bases sitting between them. This CDR3 contains 16 residues. From germline, CDR1 is MDHEN and CDR2 SYDVKM. The CDR3 region is CASRTPTGGGNYGYTF. In DNA, the CDR3 is TGTGCCAGCAGAACACCGACAGGAGGGGGTAACTATGGCTACACCTTC.

V usage is TRBV28 and J usage is TRBJ1-2; tentative D call: TRBD1 (5 bases). V lost 6 bases to trimming and J lost 7 bases, with 12 bases between them. CDR1 MDHEN and CDR2 SYDVKM come from the germline V gene. This CDR3 contains 12 residues. CDR3 residues: CASSFGTVGYTF. For the CDR3, the DNA is TGTGCCAGCAGCTTTGGGACTGTTGGCTACACCTTC.

The chain links TRBV30 to TRBJ2-7, with no clear D. From germline, CDR1 is GTSNPN and CDR2 SVGIG (reference sequence). The CDR3 runs to 14 residues. V lost 5 bases, J lost 1 base, and 15 bases lay in between. CDR3 region: CAWGQGVRSYEQYF. CDR3 bases: TGTGCCTGGGGTCAAGGCGTAAGATCCTACGAGCAGTACTTC.

This chain uses TRBV9 with TRBJ1-2; D remains ambiguous. The V and J ends lost 4 bases and 5 bases respectively, with 15 bases between them. Per germline, CDR1 SGDLS and CDR2 YYNGEE. The CDR3 is 14 residues long. The CDR3 region has the DNA TGTGCCAGCAGCTCAGCAGCTACGGGATATGGCTACACCTTC. As protein: CASSSAATGYGYTF.

This clone was seen more than once but under ten times. This sequence joins TRBV27 and TRBJ1-4; no firm D call. This CDR3 region has 14 residues. V was trimmed by 5 bases and J by 7 bases, leaving 14 bases between them. Germline V gene data show CDR1 as MNHEY and CDR2 as SMNVEV (reference sequence). The CDR3 sequence: CASSVRVRGEKLFF. CDR3 DNA sequence: TGTGCCAGCAGTGTGAGGGTCAGAGGTGAAAAACTGTTTTTT.

The V call is TRBV6-5, the J call TRBJ1-2; TRBD1 might be the D (6 bases). The V end was cut by 7 bases, the J end by 2 bases, with 14 bases between. The CDR3 covers 14 residues. Germline loops: CDR1 MNHEY, CDR2 SVGAGI. CDR3 sequence reads: CASTNQDRNYGYTF. Written as DNA, the CDR3 is TGTGCCAGCACTAATCAGGACAGAAACTATGGCTACACCTTC.

CDR3 nucleotides: TGTGCCAGCAGCCGTGGGCATACCAATCAGCCCCAGCATTTT. The encoded protein is CASSRGHTNQPQHF. This chain joins TRBV21-1 and TRBJ1-5; the table gives TRBD1 as D, unverified against the DNA. TRBV21-1 is annotated as a pseudogene. CDR3 size: 14 residues.

V usage is TRBV19 and J usage is TRBJ2-1; unclear D gene. CDR3 length equals 13 residues. Germline V gene lookup returns CDR1 LNHDA and CDR2 SQIVND (reference sequence). V gave up 2 bases and J gave up 7 bases, with 9 bases separating them. CDR3 loop: CASSISQSNEQFF. The CDR3 nucleotides read TGTGCCAGTAGTATATCACAGAGTAATGAGCAGTTCTTC.

The V call is TRBV10-3, the J call TRBJ1-1, with D perhaps matching TRBD1 (5 bases). Per germline, CDR1 ENHRY and CDR2 SYGVKD. Trimming pared 3 bases from V and 0 bases from J, leaving 8 bases between. This CDR3 is 14 amino acids long. CDR3 DNA sequence: TGTGCCATCAGTGACGGGGCATTGAACACTGAAGCTTTCTTT. Translated, it gives CAISDGALNTEAFF.

This rearrangement joins TRBV3-1 (or the pseudogene TRBV3-2) to TRBJ1-2, with no clear D. This CDR3 region has 13 residues. The ends were cut back, 4 bases at V and 4 bases at J, with 10 bases in the middle. Per germline, CDR1 LGHDT and CDR2 YNNKEL (reference sequence). CDR3 DNA: TGTGCCAGCAGCCCAAACCTACTCTATGGCTACACCTTC. Protein: CASSPNLLYGYTF.

The V gene is TRBV7-2, the J gene TRBJ2-2; D not certain. The ends were cut back, 2 bases at V and 5 bases at J, with 6 bases in the middle. CDR3 length: 13 amino acids. Germline values: CDR1 SGHTA, CDR2 FQGNSA. CDR3 loop: CASSLSRTGELFF. In DNA form, the CDR3 reads TGTGCCAGCAGCTTATCCCGAACCGGGGAGCTGTTTTTT.

V is TRBV28 and J is TRBJ1-2; possibly TRBD1 for D (5 bases). V lost 7 bases to trimming and J lost 7 bases, with 22 bases between them. CDR1 and CDR2 (germline): MDHEN, SYDVKM. The CDR3 sequence is 15 residues long. Written as DNA, the CDR3 is TGTGCCAGCACCCCGGCCGGGACCCTACTAGGTGGCTACACCTTC. Its translation is CASTPAGTLLGGYTF.

This CDR3 is CASSEFEVQNTEAFF. Here the CDR3 DNA reads TGTGCCAGCAGTGAGTTTGAAGTGCAGAACACTGAAGCTTTCTTT. The chain carries TRBV6-1 and TRBJ1-1, with D unresolved. This CDR3 is 15 amino acids long. CDR1 is MNHNS and CDR2 is SASEGT in the germline V gene. The germline V and J ends were trimmed by 3 bases and 1 base, with 12 bases remaining between them.

The chain joins TRBV5-1 to TRBJ2-1; perhaps D is TRBD1 or TRBD2 (5 bases each). CDR1 and CDR2 from the germline V gene are SGHRS and YFSETQ. Trimming cost V 4 bases and J 2 bases, with 16 bases left between them. The CDR3 sequence is 16 residues long. CDR3 loop: CASSSQGERAYNEQFF. The CDR3 coding sequence is TGCGCCAGCAGCAGCCAAGGGGAGAGGGCCTACAATGAGCAGTTCTTC.

The CDR3: CASSVSGGGYEQYF. The CDR3 nucleotides are TGTGCCAGCAGCGTAAGTGGAGGGGGCTACGAGCAGTACTTC. The gene calls are TRBV7-2 and TRBJ2-7, with D perhaps given as TRBD1 or TRBD2 (6 bases each). CDR1 is SGHTA and CDR2 is FQGNSA in the germline V gene. The CDR3 runs 14 residues. The V end was cut by 5 bases, the J end by 3 bases, with 14 bases between.